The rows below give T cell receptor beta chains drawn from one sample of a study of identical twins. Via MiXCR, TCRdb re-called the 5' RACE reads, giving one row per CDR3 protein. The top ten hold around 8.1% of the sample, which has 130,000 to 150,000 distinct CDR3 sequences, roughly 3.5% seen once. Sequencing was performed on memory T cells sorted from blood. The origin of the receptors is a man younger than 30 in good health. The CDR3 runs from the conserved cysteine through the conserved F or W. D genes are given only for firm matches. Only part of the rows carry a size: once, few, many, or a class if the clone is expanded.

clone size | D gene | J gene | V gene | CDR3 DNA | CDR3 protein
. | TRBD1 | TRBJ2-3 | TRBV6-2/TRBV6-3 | TGTGCCAGCAGTTGGTCCGGGACAGGGGATTTACCGGCTACGCAGTATTTT | CASSWSGTGDLPATQYF
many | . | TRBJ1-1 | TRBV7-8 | TGTGCCAGCAGCTTAGCAACAGGGACGGCTATGCGGGCTTTCTTT | CASSLATGTAMRAFF
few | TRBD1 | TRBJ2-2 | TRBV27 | TGTGCCAGCAGGCTACAGGGGGCGGTCTTCGGGGAGCTGTTTTTT | CASRLQGAVFGELFF
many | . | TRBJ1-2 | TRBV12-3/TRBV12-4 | TGTGCCAGCCTTTATCAGGGCGGCGGCTACACCTTC | CASLYQGGGYTF
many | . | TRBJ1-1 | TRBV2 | TGTGCCAGCGCCCTCATAAGGGGGTTTGACACTGAAGCTTTCTTT | CASALIRGFDTEAFF
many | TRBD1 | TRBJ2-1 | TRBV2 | TGTGCCAGCAGTGGCGGGACAGGGACCAAGCAGTTCTTC | CASSGGTGTKQFF
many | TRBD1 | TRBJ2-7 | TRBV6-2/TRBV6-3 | TGTGCCAGCATTCCCGGGACAGGGGCCTACGAGCAGTACTTC | CASIPGTGAYEQYF
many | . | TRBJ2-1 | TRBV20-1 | TGCAGTGCTAGACGGTACAATGAGCAGTTCTTC | CSARRYNEQFF
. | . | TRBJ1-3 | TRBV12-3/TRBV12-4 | TGTGCCAGCAGTTTTTATACCATATATTTT | CASSFYTIYF
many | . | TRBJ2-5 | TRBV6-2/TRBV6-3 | TGTGCCAGCAGCCCCGGACTTAGCGGAGAGACCCAGTACTTC | CASSPGLSGETQYF
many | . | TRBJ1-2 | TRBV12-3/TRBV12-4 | TGTGCCAGCAGTTTGGGAGGGTTTTTCGGCTACACCTTC | CASSLGGFFGYTF
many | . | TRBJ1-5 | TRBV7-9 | TGTGCCAGCAGCTTACGGGACGGGCCCCAGCATTTT | CASSLRDGPQHF
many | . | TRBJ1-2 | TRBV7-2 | TGTGCCAGCAGCTTAGTAGTGGGAGGCAGAACGGACTACACCTTC | CASSLVVGGRTDYTF
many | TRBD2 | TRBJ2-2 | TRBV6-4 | TGTGCCAGCAGTGAGCAGACTAGCAGGAACACCGGGGAGCTGTTTTTT | CASSEQTSRNTGELFF
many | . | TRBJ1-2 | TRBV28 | TGTGCCAGCAGACCGTTGGATAACTATGGCTACACCTTC | CASRPLDNYGYTF
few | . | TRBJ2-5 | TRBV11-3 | TGTGCCAGCAGCTTATCGACAGGACGAGAGACCCAGTACTTC | CASSLSTGRETQYF
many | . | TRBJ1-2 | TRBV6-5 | TGTGCCAGCAGTTTAACCGGGGTTCGCTATGGCTACACCTTC | CASSLTGVRYGYTF
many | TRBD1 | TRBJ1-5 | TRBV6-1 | TGTGCCAGCAGTAGACAGGGTAGCAATCAGCCCCAGCATTTT | CASSRQGSNQPQHF
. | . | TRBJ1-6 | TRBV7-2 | TGTGCCAGCAGCCTCAGGGCCTCTCCGAGTGGTTCACCCCTCCACTTT | CASSLRASPSGSPLHF
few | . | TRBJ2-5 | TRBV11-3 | TGTGCCAGCAGCTTAGGGACAGCGGTACAAGAGACCCAGTACTTC | CASSLGTAVQETQYF
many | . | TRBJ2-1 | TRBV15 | TGTGCCACCAGCAGAGACCACTATGACTACAATGAGCAGTTCTTC | CATSRDHYDYNEQFF
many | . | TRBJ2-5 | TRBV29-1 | TGCAGCGGATCCGTATCCCAAGAGACCCAGTACTTC | CSGSVSQETQYF
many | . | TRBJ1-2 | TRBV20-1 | TGCAGGGTAGGGGGCTACACCTTC | CRVGGYTF
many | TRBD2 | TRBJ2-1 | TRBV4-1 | TGCGCCAGCAGCCCCTCCACTAGCGGGAGGGCCCATGAGCAGTTCTTC | CASSPSTSGRAHEQFF
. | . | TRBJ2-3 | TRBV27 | TGTGCCAGCAGTCGCCTGGGGGGAGTGAGCACAGATACGCAGTATTTT | CASSRLGGVSTDTQYF
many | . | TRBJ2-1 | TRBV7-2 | TGTGCCAGCAGCTTAGTGCTGGGAGAGCAGTTCTTC | CASSLVLGEQFF